These 20 T cell receptor beta chains were all obtained from the same sample, sequenced in a study of T-cell memory formation after mild COVID-19. MiXCR, run by TCRdb on the 5' RACE reads, gives a single entry per CDR3 protein. This sample has around 340,000 distinct CDR3 sequences; 15% to 20% occur once, and the top ten carry approximately 20%. Specimen: PBMCs or a T cell subset sorted from them (not recorded which). Receptors were obtained from a man in his late teens or twenties who had mild COVID-19 (a few samples of this study predate the infection). Cell type and time point are not known.

This clonotype was observed a handful of times. V is TRBV2 and J is TRBJ1-1; maybe TRBD1 (5 bases). The CDR3 extends over 14 amino acids. The germline V gene has CDR1 SNHLY and CDR2 FYNNEI. Deletions cut 2 bases from V and 5 bases from J, with 12 bases between. CDR3 amino acids: CASSEPGDWTEAFF. The CDR3 nucleotides read TGTGCCAGCAGTGAACCGGGGGATTGGACTGAAGCTTTCTTT.

A few counts support this clonotype. The V gene is TRBV6-5, the J gene TRBJ1-2, with a possible D match to TRBD1 (5 bases). The CDR3 is made up of 14 amino acids. The germline V gene has CDR1 MNHEY and CDR2 SVGAGI. The germline V and J ends were trimmed by 0 bases and 2 bases, with 7 bases remaining between them. Written as DNA, the CDR3 is TGTGCCAGCAGTTACTCTCAGGGCAACTATGGCTACACCTTC. Amino acids: CASSYSQGNYGYTF.

V usage is TRBV2 and J usage is TRBJ2-7; D remains ambiguous. Trimming took off 3 bases at V and 6 bases at J, with 6 bases between the two ends. CDR3 length: 11 amino acids. The germline V gene encodes CDR1 SNHLY and CDR2 FYNNEI. The CDR3 nucleotides read TGTGCCAGCAGTGAGCAGGCCGAGCAGTACTTC. Protein: CASSEQAEQYF.

There are a few counts of this clonotype. The CDR3 sequence: CASSTLAGGTYTQYF. The CDR3 nucleotides read TGTGCCAGCAGCACCCTAGCGGGGGGAACTTATACGCAGTATTTT. The chain uses TRBV5-5 and TRBJ2-3; TRBD2 agrees at 11 bases. Trimming at V came to 4 bases and at J to 7 bases, leaving 8 bases not matched to a gene. This CDR3 region has 15 residues. Per germline, CDR1 SGHKS and CDR2 YYEKEE (reference sequence).

This clonotype showed up just a few times. The chain joins TRBV4-2 to TRBJ1-6; 10 bases align to TRBD1. The CDR3 has 15 amino acids. The ends lost 6 bases at V and 8 bases at J; junction bases unmatched: 7. From germline, CDR1 is LGHNA and CDR2 YNFKEQ. CDR3 DNA sequence: TGTGCCAGCAGGCCAGAAGGGACAGGGGATTCACCCCTCCACTTT. As protein: CASRPEGTGDSPLHF.

CDR3 protein: CASSVGGRNYEQYF. DNA for the CDR3: TGTGCCAGCAGCGTAGGAGGAAGAAACTACGAGCAGTACTTC. The chain combines TRBV9 with TRBJ2-7, with D hard to call. The V gene lost 0 bases and the J gene lost 3 bases, with 10 bases spanning the gap. Germline CDR1 and CDR2: SGDLS and YYNGEE. The CDR3 is made up of 14 amino acids.

This clonotype was counted only a few times. This rearrangement joins TRBV6-6 to TRBJ2-7; D is undetermined. Trimming stripped 0 bases from V and 2 bases from J, with 17 bases between. Germline V gene lookup returns CDR1 MNHNY and CDR2 SVGAGI (reference sequence). This CDR3 is built from 17 residues. CDR3 DNA sequence: TGTGCCAGCAGTTACTCTGTATTAAGAGACACCACCTACGAGCAGTACGTC. It specifies CASSYSVLRDTTYEQYV.

The J gene is TRBJ2-7, the V gene TRBV7-9; D gene ambiguous. CDR1 is SEHNR and CDR2 is FQNEAQ in the germline V gene (reference sequence). V was cut by 5 bases and J by 3 bases, with 5 bases left in between. The CDR3 loop spans 11 amino acids. The CDR3 spells CASSAYYEQYF. The CDR3 bases are TGTGCCAGCAGCGCCTACTACGAGCAGTACTTC.

This clonotype came up many times. The chain couples TRBV18 to TRBJ2-3; D is unresolved. Germline V gene data show CDR1 as KGHSH and CDR2 as LQKENI. Trimming took off 3 bases at V and 0 bases at J, with 4 bases between the two ends. The CDR3 is made up of 13 amino acids. CDR3 in amino acids: CASSPDSTDTQYF. For the CDR3, the DNA is TGTGCCAGCTCACCGGACAGCACAGATACGCAGTATTTT. Supplemented by reference TRBV18 and TRBJ2-3, the full variable domain reads NAGVMQNPRHLVRRRGQEARLRCSPMKGHSHVYWYRQLPEEGLKFMVYLQKENIIDESGMPKERFSAEFPKEGPSILRIQQVVRGDSAAYFCASSPDSTDTQYFGPGTRLTVL.

This rearrangement joins TRBV5-4 to TRBJ2-1; possibly TRBD2 for D (5 bases). V shed 2 bases and J shed 8 bases, with 14 bases lying between them. The germline V gene encodes CDR1 SGHNT and CDR2 YYREEE (reference sequence). CDR3 length equals 14 residues. CDR3 sequence reads: CASSFSRTLDEQFF. CDR3 sequence (DNA): TGTGCCAGCAGCTTTTCGAGGACTCTGGATGAGCAGTTCTTC.

This clonotype has a handful of counts. The chain has TRBV30 and TRBJ1-1, with D uncertain. CDR1 is GTSNPN, CDR2 SVGIG, per germline (reference sequence). This CDR3 has 11 residues. V gave up 2 bases and J gave up 7 bases, with 8 bases separating them. CDR3 DNA sequence: TGTGCCTGGAGTCGAGGAGGTGAAGCTTTCTTT. It encodes CAWSRGGEAFF.

This clonotype was seen more than once but under ten times. The rearrangement joins TRBV11-2 to TRBJ2-7; D is possibly TRBD1 or TRBD2 (5 bases each). The CDR3 covers 14 residues. V was clipped by 5 bases and J by 0 bases, with 11 bases between them. CDR1 and CDR2 (germline): SGHAT, FQNNGV. CDR3 nucleotide sequence: TGTGCCAGCAGCCTCGGGGCGTTCTCCTACGAGCAGTACGTC. Amino acid sequence: CASSLGAFSYEQYV.

CDR3 sequence: CASSLSGMDGYTF. The CDR3 DNA is TGTGCCAGCAGTTTATCAGGGATGGATGGCTACACCTTC. The chain links TRBV12-3 or TRBV12-4 to TRBJ1-2; weak D call: TRBD1 (5 bases). The CDR3 is made up of 13 amino acids. Deletions cut 2 bases from V and 6 bases from J, with 10 bases between.

This clonotype has just a few counts. The V call is TRBV4-3, the J call TRBJ2-4; TRBD1 matches 8 bases. From germline, CDR1 is LGHNA and CDR2 YSLEER. V lost 1 base and J lost 4; bases outside the gene matches: 3. There are 15 residues in the CDR3. The DNA for the CDR3 is TGCGCCAGCAGCCAAGTGGGACAGGCTAAAAACATTCAGTACTTC. This translates into CASSQVGQAKNIQYF.

This clonotype came up many times. V usage is TRBV29-1 and J usage is TRBJ2-3; D unresolved. With 4 bases removed from V and 6 bases from J, the gap between germline ends came to 5 bases. CDR3 length equals 10 residues. The germline V gene encodes CDR1 SQVTM and CDR2 ANQGSEA. Written as DNA, the CDR3 is TGCAGCGTTGGTGGGGATACGCAGTATTTT. Amino acid sequence: CSVGGDTQYF.

The chain links TRBV4-1 to TRBJ1-2; D not certain. V dropped 0 bases and J dropped 3 bases, with 8 bases sitting between them. The CDR3 is 14 amino acids. CDR1 is MGHRA, CDR2 YSYEKL, per germline. CDR3 DNA: TGCGCCAGCAGCCAAGAAGGTGGTGACTATGGCTACACCTTC. It is translated as CASSQEGGDYGYTF.

This clonotype was seen a few times. The rearrangement uses TRBV20-1 and TRBJ1-1, with TRBD1 as a possible D gene (6 bases). V dropped 3 bases and J dropped 4 bases, with 18 bases sitting between them. The germline V gene encodes CDR1 DFQATT and CDR2 SNEGSKA (reference sequence). This CDR3 has 15 amino acids. CDR3 protein: CSARWSRGSGTEAFF. As DNA, the CDR3 is TGCAGTGCTAGGTGGAGCAGGGGATCAGGCACTGAAGCTTTCTTT.

This clonotype turned up a few times. CDR3 in amino acids: CASSPQWNTEAFF. In DNA form, the CDR3 reads TGTGCCAGCAGCCCCCAGTGGAACACTGAAGCTTTCTTT. V is TRBV3-1 and J is TRBJ1-1; the D is unclear. Germline V CDR1 and CDR2: LGHDT, YNNKEL (reference sequence). CDR3 length: 13 amino acids. V was pared by 4 bases and J by 1 base, with 7 bases between.

The CDR3 region is CASTNRPSYYGYTF. CDR3 nucleotide sequence: TGTGCCAGTACCAATAGACCGAGCTACTATGGCTACACCTTC. This chain joins TRBV19 and TRBJ1-2; D gene uncertain. The CDR3 consists of 14 residues. The V gene's germline CDR1 is LNHDA and CDR2 SQIVND (reference sequence). V was clipped by 7 bases and J by 3 bases, with 15 bases between them.

V is TRBV5-6 and J is TRBJ1-1, with 7 bases aligning to TRBD1. The CDR3 sequence is 16 residues long. Per the germline V gene, CDR1 is SGHDT and CDR2 is YYEEEE. Losses at the gene ends were 3 bases for V and 3 bases for J; bases not matched to a gene: 11. The CDR3 DNA sequence: TGTGCCAGCAGCTCCCACAGGGGCCTCGGGTACACTGAAGCTTTCTTT. Its translation: CASSSHRGLGYTEAFF.